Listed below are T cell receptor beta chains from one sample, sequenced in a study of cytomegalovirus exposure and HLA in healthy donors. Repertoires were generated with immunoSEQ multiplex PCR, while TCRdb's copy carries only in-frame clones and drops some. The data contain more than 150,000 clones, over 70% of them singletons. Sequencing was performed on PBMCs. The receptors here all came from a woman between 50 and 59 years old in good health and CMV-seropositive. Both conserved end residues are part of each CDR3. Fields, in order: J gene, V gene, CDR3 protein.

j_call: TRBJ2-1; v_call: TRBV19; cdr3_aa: CASSKGGPGNEQFF
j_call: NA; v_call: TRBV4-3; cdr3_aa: CASSRRRGTPGEQYF
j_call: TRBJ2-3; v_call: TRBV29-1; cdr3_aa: CSVEAGVTDTQYF
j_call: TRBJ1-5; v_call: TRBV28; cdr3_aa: CASSWFGTVGNQPQHF
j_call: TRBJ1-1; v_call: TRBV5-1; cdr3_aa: CASSLQQGWDTEAFF
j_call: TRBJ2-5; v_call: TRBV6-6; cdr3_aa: CASSYSRETQYF
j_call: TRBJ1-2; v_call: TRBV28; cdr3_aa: CASLKGARYGYTF
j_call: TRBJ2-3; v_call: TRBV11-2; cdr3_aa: CASGLGLRTDTQYF
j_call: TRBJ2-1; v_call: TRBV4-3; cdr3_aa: CASSQEWGQYNEQFF
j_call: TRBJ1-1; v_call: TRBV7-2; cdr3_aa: CASSLGGSAEAFF
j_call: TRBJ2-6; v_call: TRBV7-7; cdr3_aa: CASSLGTGANGLTF
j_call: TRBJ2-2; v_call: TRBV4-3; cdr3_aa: CASSQAINTIRAGVAGELFF
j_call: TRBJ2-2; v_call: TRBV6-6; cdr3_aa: CASSGSTGELFF
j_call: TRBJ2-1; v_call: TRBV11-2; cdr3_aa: CASSLGLAGSNEQFF
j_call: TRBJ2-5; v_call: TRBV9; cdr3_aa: CASSEGGAGGTRETQYF
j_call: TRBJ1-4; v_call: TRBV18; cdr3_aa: CASSPMGGGDEKLFF
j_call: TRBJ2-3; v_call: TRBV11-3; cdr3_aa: CASSPGLVRGAASTQYF
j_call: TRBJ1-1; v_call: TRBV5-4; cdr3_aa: CASSREGTNTEAFF
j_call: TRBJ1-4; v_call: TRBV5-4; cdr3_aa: CASSLGQGGGEKLFF
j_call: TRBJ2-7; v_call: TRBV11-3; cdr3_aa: CASSHDRGLGEQYF
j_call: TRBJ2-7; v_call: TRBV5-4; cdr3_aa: CASSSQTRTSGYEQYF
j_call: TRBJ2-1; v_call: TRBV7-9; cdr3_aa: CASSFGTSGGREQFF
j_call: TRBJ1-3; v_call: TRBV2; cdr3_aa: CASSYSGDTIYF
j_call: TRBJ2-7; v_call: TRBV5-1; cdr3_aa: CASSLRDSGDEQYF
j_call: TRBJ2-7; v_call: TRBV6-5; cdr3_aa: CASRAVSGDSYEQYF
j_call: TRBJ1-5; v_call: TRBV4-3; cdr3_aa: CASSQDRVQEREGQPQHF
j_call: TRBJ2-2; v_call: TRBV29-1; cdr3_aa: CSVGQGSNSGTGELFF
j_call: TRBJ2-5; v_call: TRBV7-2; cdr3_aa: CASSLVGLAGAIQETQYF
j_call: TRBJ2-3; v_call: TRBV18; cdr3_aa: CASSLTGRWSGRATNSTDTQYF
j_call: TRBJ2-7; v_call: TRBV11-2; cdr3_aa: CASSPRTSGNYEQYF
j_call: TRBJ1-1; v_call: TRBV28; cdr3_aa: CASSSIHRRANTEAFF
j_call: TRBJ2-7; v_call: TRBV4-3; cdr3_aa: CASSQGNQGFRYEQYF
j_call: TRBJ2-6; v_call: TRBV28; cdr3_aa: CASSSMIPGLTF
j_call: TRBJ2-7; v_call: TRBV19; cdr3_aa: CASRFGGGSYEQYF
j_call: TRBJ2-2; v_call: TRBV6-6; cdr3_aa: CASSSSNTGELFF
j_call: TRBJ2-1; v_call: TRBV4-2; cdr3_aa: CASSPRGTSGMGVPGNEQFF
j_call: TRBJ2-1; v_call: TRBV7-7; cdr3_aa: CASSLAGGYNEQFF
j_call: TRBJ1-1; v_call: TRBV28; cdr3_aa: CASSSGTASEAFF
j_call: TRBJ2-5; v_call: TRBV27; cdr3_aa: CASSPSGTSGSRSYF
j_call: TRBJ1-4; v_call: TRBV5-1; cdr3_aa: CASSQQGSTNEKLFF
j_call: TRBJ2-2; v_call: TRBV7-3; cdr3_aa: CASSPPRPGELLF